Below are 23 T cell receptor beta chains sequenced from a single sample in a study of cytomegalovirus exposure and HLA in healthy donors. The PCR used 60 Vbeta and 13 Jbeta primers. Method: immunoSEQ multiplex PCR; TCRdb's copy keeps in-frame clones and lacks some. The data contain roughly 80,000 clones, roughly 82% of them seen just once; the ten biggest clones take up 12%. What was sequenced was PBMCs. These receptors all stem from a male donor in good health and CMV-seropositive.

The rearrangement links TRBV28 to TRBJ2-7; D perhaps matches TRBD1 (5 bases). Trimming stripped 5 bases from V and 1 base from J, with 12 bases between. The CDR3 totals 14 residues. Germline CDR1 reads MDHEN; CDR2 reads SYDVKM. CDR3 protein: CASSTSTASYEQYF. The CDR3 DNA sequence: TGTGCCAGCAGTACCTCGACAGCTTCCTACGAGCAGTACTTC. The full variable domain, completed using reference TRBV28 and TRBJ2-7, is DVKVTQSSRYLVKRTGEKVFLECVQDMDHENMFWYRQDPGLGLRLIYFSYDVKMKEKGDIPEGYSVSREKKERFSLILESASTNQTSMYLCASSTSTASYEQYFGPGTRLTVT.

The J gene is TRBJ1-1, the V gene TRBV19, with unresolved D. Trimming stripped 5 bases from V and 0 bases from J, with 10 bases between. The CDR3 is made up of 14 amino acids. Germline V gene sequence: CDR1 LNHDA, CDR2 SQIVND (reference sequence). The CDR3 DNA reads as TGTGCCAGTAGTTTTGGCACTATGAACACTGAAGCTTTCTTT. This translates into CASSFGTMNTEAFF.

Concerning this clone: The junction departs from germline at one end; a sequencing error may be responsible. The chain employs TRBV7-9 and TRBJ2-1; 11 bases are shared with TRBD2. Germline V CDR1 and CDR2: SEHNR, FQNEAQ (reference sequence). There are 17 residues in the CDR3. This CDR3 reads CSSSLIKTSGNYDEQFF. CDR3 DNA: TGTTCCAGCAGCTTAATAAAGACTAGCGGGAATTACGATGAGCAGTTCTTC.

This clone turned up a few times. The J gene is TRBJ2-1, the V gene TRBV5-1; possibly TRBD2 for D (9 bases). This CDR3 is built from 16 residues. V shed 4 bases and J shed 2 bases, with 16 bases lying between them. Germline V gene lookup returns CDR1 SGHRS and CDR2 YFSETQ. As DNA, the CDR3 is TGCGCCAGCAGCCGACAGGGGACTAGCACCTACAATGAGCAGTTCTTC. Translation: CASSRQGTSTYNEQFF.

Only a few counts were recorded for this clone. This rearrangement joins TRBV13 to TRBJ2-7; TRBD2 aligns across 10 bases. From germline, CDR1 is PRHDT and CDR2 FYEKMQ (reference sequence). The CDR3 loop spans 13 amino acids. J gave up 4 bases and V 5 bases, and 2 bases lay outside the gene matches. The CDR3 here is CASSSGRAYEQYF. The CDR3, as DNA: TGTGCCAGCAGCAGCGGGAGGGCGTACGAGCAGTACTTC.

The V and J genes are TRBV14 and TRBJ2-3, with TRBD2 matching over 12 bases. CDR1 SGHDN and CDR2 FVKESK come from the germline V gene. The CDR3 runs to 18 residues. V gave up 0 bases and J gave up 4 bases; unmatched junction bases: 8. CDR3 bases: TGTGCCAGCAGCCAAGATCGATTCCCTAGCGGGGGGGCAGATACGCAGTATTTT. Residues: CASSQDRFPSGGADTQYF.

Comments on this clone: At one of its ends the junction is not consistent with the germline gene, which may arise from a read error. The CDR3: CSSSERDSPYSEQYF. CDR3 coding DNA: TGTTCCAGCAGCGAACGGGACAGCCCCTATAGTGAGCAGTACTTC. V is TRBV7-9 and J is TRBJ2-7; 7 bases match TRBD1. The CDR3 is 15 amino acids. The germline V gene encodes CDR1 SEHNR and CDR2 FQNEAQ (reference sequence).

V usage is TRBV25-1 and J usage is TRBJ1-3; D unclear. CDR3 length: 16 residues. CDR1 MGHDK and CDR2 SYGVNS come from the germline V gene. The V and J ends lost 2 bases and 0 bases respectively, with 11 bases between them. In DNA, the CDR3 is TGTGCCAGCAGTGAAACGACACTGAGCTCTGGAAACACCATATATTTT. This encodes CASSETTLSSGNTIYF.

The rearrangement uses TRBV5-6 and TRBJ2-5, with unresolved D. V gave up 3 bases and J gave up 2 bases, with 2 bases separating them. The CDR3 is made up of 11 amino acids. CDR1 is SGHDT, CDR2 YYEEEE, per germline. The CDR3 loop reads CASSSQETQYF. The DNA for the CDR3 is TGTGCCAGCAGCTCTCAAGAGACCCAGTACTTC.

This clone was counted a few times. The CDR3 here is CASSPGLGETQYF. CDR3 sequence (DNA): TGTGCCAGCAGCCCAGGACTAGGAGAGACCCAGTACTTC. V is TRBV7-6 and J is TRBJ2-5; 7 nucleotides align to TRBD2. Germline CDR1 SGHVS, CDR2 FNYEAQ. CDR3 size: 13 residues. The trim removed 5 bases at V and 4 bases at J, leaving 4 bases unmatched.

The CDR3 reads CASSLTGRGEQYF. CDR3 DNA sequence: TGCGCCAGCAGCTTGACAGGGCGGGGGGAGCAGTACTTC. The chain joins TRBV5-1 to TRBJ2-7, with D tentatively TRBD2 (7 bases). This CDR3 spans 13 amino acids. V lost 1 base, J lost 7 bases, and 12 bases lay in between. Germline V gives CDR1 SGHRS, CDR2 YFSETQ.

The rearrangement uses TRBV6-5 and TRBJ2-2; D is unresolved. The V and J ends lost 0 bases and 6 bases respectively, with 5 bases between them. Germline V gene data show CDR1 as MNHEY and CDR2 as SVGAGI. CDR3 length equals 13 residues. The CDR3 DNA reads as TGTGCCAGCAGTTACTCCCAATCCGGGGAGCTGTTTTTT. Residues: CASSYSQSGELFF.

The V call is TRBV6-4, the J call TRBJ2-7; no reliable D call. V dropped 2 bases and J dropped 1 base, with 9 bases sitting between them. The germline V gene has CDR1 MRHNA and CDR2 SNTAGT. CDR3 size: 14 residues. CDR3 coding DNA: TGTGCCAGCAGTGACCCCGAAGCGTCCTACGAGCAGTACTTC. It translates to CASSDPEASYEQYF.

The chain joins TRBV5-1 to TRBJ2-1, with 11 positions matching TRBD2. The junction had 7 bases not matched to a gene; V was cut back by 5 bases and J by 0 bases. CDR1 is SGHRS and CDR2 is YFSETQ in the germline V gene. This CDR3 region has 17 residues. CDR3: CASRPGTSGPSYNEQFF. Written as DNA, the CDR3 is TGCGCCAGCAGGCCAGGGACTAGCGGTCCCTCCTACAATGAGCAGTTCTTC.

This chain uses TRBV30 with TRBJ1-1; 8 nucleotides match TRBD1. CDR1 GTSNPN and CDR2 SVGIG come from the germline V gene (reference sequence). The CDR3 loop spans 17 amino acids. Losses at the gene ends were 2 bases for V and 5 bases for J; bases not matched to a gene: 16. CDR3 in amino acids: CAWSTILGQGKITEAFF. The CDR3 DNA reads TGTGCCTGGAGTACTATACTTGGACAGGGAAAAATTACTGAAGCTTTCTTT.

The sample holds a few counts of this clone. This chain uses TRBV29-1 with TRBJ2-1, with TRBD2 matching 9 bases. Germline V gene lookup returns CDR1 SQVTM and CDR2 ANQGSEA. The CDR3 totals 15 residues. J lost 5 bases, V lost 6 bases, and 11 bases had no gene match. CDR3 loop: CSVRPARGGDNEQFF. CDR3 nucleotide sequence: TGCAGCGTCCGCCCCGCGCGGGGGGGAGACAATGAGCAGTTCTTC.

V is TRBV5-6 and J is TRBJ2-7; 14 positions match TRBD2. CDR1 is SGHDT, CDR2 YYEEEE, per germline. The CDR3 runs to 15 residues. Trimming removed 5 bases from V and 6 bases from J; junction bases left unmatched: 7. This CDR3 reads CASSMGLAGVTEQYF. Here the CDR3 DNA reads TGTGCCAGCAGTATGGGACTAGCGGGGGTAACCGAGCAGTACTTC.

V usage is TRBV6-5 and J usage is TRBJ2-7; TRBD1 aligns across 12 bases. V was clipped by 4 bases and J by 7 bases; unmatched bases: 5. The CDR3 length is 14 residues. Germline CDR1 MNHEY, CDR2 SVGAGI. CDR3 sequence: CASSWDRGRGEQYF. The CDR3 DNA is TGTGCCAGCAGTTGGGACAGGGGGCGGGGGGAGCAGTACTTC.

The V call is TRBV18, the J call TRBJ2-7; TRBD2 is a possible D gene (5 bases). The CDR3 is 14 residues long. Germline CDR1 and CDR2: KGHSH and LQKENI. V gave up 4 bases and J gave up 2 bases, with 12 bases separating them. CDR3 DNA: TGTGCCAGCTCACTTAACAGCGGACCCTACGAGCAGTACTTC. Amino acids: CASSLNSGPYEQYF.

The chain is built from TRBV4-2 and TRBJ1-1, with TRBD1 as a possible D gene (6 bases). The germline CDR1 and CDR2 sequences are LGHNA and YNFKEQ. The CDR3 has 17 amino acids. V gave up 3 bases and J gave up 0 bases, with 17 bases separating them. CDR3 in amino acids: CASSQGTVGALNTEAFF. CDR3 DNA: TGTGCCAGCAGCCAGGGAACGGTGGGGGCCTTGAACACTGAAGCTTTCTTT.

The chain joins TRBV5-1 to TRBJ1-4; D remains ambiguous. The germline V gene encodes CDR1 SGHRS and CDR2 YFSETQ. Trimming shortened V by 2 bases and J by 3 bases, and 8 bases separated the two germline ends. The CDR3 sequence is 14 residues long. CDR3 in amino acids: CASSFGHSNEKLFF. Written as DNA, the CDR3 is TGCGCCAGCAGCTTTGGTCACTCTAATGAAAAACTGTTTTTT.

This clone came up a few times. The chain links TRBV28 to TRBJ2-5; 7 bases are shared with TRBD1. The end of the DNA aligns better with TRBJ2-7, so the J call may be wrong. CDR3 size: 19 residues. Per germline, CDR1 MDHEN and CDR2 SYDVKM. The CDR3 DNA reads as TGTGCCAGCAGTTCAGGGGGAAGGGGCTCACAGGGGAAATCCTACGAGCAGTACTTC. It yields the protein CASSSGGRGSQGKSYEQYF.

This chain joins TRBV5-1 and TRBJ2-5; 8 nucleotides agree with TRBD2. Unmatched junction bases numbered 8, after V lost 2 bases and J lost 5 bases. The V gene's germline CDR1 is SGHRS and CDR2 YFSETQ. The CDR3 contains 15 residues. The CDR3 loop reads CASSFPRGGHETQYF. For the CDR3, the DNA is TGCGCCAGCAGCTTCCCCCGGGGGGGCCACGAGACCCAGTACTTC.